The 11 T cell receptor beta chains in this list originate from one sample, sequenced in a study of T cell responses to AZD1222 COVID-19 vaccine. Method: immunoSEQ multiplex PCR; TCRdb's copy keeps in-frame clones and lacks some. The table records more than 95,000 clones, roughly 91% of them present only once. The sample in question was peripheral blood, obtained on day 0 of AZD1222 vaccination. The receptors shown here come from an adult in good health.

V and J are TRBV28 and TRBJ1-4; D is perhaps TRBD1 (5 bases). V shed 5 bases and J shed 3 bases, with 10 bases lying between them. The CDR3 loop spans 14 amino acids. CDR1 is MDHEN and CDR2 is SYDVKM in the germline V gene. DNA of the CDR3: TGTGCCAGCAGTACCAGGGTCCCTAATGAAAAACTGTTTTTT. Amino acids: CASSTRVPNEKLFF.

This chain uses TRBV10-1 with TRBJ2-3, with 11 positions matching TRBD1. V lost 5 bases to trimming and J lost 1 base; unmatched junction nucleotides: 8. Germline V gene sequence: CDR1 WNHNN, CDR2 SYGVQD (reference sequence). The CDR3 spans 17 residues. This CDR3 is CASSSGWTGGGTDTQYF. CDR3 coding DNA: TGCGCCAGCAGTTCAGGGTGGACAGGGGGCGGCACAGATACGCAGTATTTT.

The chain uses TRBV12-3 or TRBV12-4 and TRBJ2-7; D may be TRBD2 (6 bases). Trimming stripped 5 bases from V and 5 bases from J, with 13 bases between. The CDR3 loop spans 13 amino acids. The CDR3 loop is CASSRTIVHEQYF. As DNA, the CDR3 is TGTGCCAGCAGTCGGACTATTGTCCACGAGCAGTACTTC.

The rearrangement links TRBV28 to TRBJ2-7, with 9 positions matching TRBD1. Germline trimming cut 5 bases from V and 5 bases from J; bases unmatched to any gene: 10. The CDR3 extends over 15 amino acids. Germline V lookup: CDR1 MDHEN, CDR2 SYDVKM. The CDR3 nucleotides read TGTGCCAGCAGTACCCCCGGGACAGGGAGCGACGAGCAGTACTTC. It codes for CASSTPGTGSDEQYF.

The chain recombines TRBV11-3 with TRBJ2-1; 11 bases line up with TRBD1. In germline, CDR1 is SGHNT, CDR2 YENEEA. V lost 5 bases and J lost 4; bases outside the gene matches: 13. CDR3 size: 18 residues. The CDR3 DNA reads as TGTGCCAGCAGCCTGGGACAGGGGGTGCGGGGAAGATACAATGAGCAGTTCTTC. This encodes CASSLGQGVRGRYNEQFF.

The rearrangement joins TRBV7-3 to TRBJ2-5; D call uncertain. Germline V gene sequence: CDR1 SGHTA, CDR2 FQGTGA. This CDR3 has 13 amino acids. The V and J ends lost 2 bases and 3 bases respectively, with 7 bases between them. The CDR3 loop is CASSLLPEETQYF. CDR3 DNA: TGTGCCAGCAGCTTACTTCCGGAAGAGACCCAGTACTTC.

The gene calls are TRBV5-6 and TRBJ1-6, with D maybe TRBD1 (6 bases). There are 14 residues in the CDR3. The germline CDR1 and CDR2 sequences are SGHDT and YYEEEE. V lost 0 bases and J 14 bases, leaving 15 bases between the germline ends. As DNA, the CDR3 is TGTGCCAGCAGCTTGGTCGGATTGGGGGGCACCCTCCACTTT. Translation: CASSLVGLGGTLHF.

The V and J genes are TRBV12-3 or TRBV12-4 and TRBJ2-5; TRBD1 agrees at 7 bases. The CDR3 loop spans 13 amino acids. J lost 2 bases, V lost 6 bases, and 3 bases had no gene match. The CDR3 bases are TGTGCCAGCAGACCGGGACAGCAAGAGACCCAGTACTTC. Protein product: CASRPGQQETQYF.

The CDR3 spells CASSLAAQNYGYTF. In DNA form, the CDR3 reads TGTGCCAGCAGCTTAGCTGCACAGAACTATGGCTACACCTTC. The chain recombines TRBV11-1 with TRBJ1-2; D remains unclear. The germline V gene has CDR1 SGHAT and CDR2 FQDESV (reference sequence). The germline V and J ends were trimmed by 0 bases and 2 bases, with 7 bases remaining between them. CDR3 length equals 14 residues. The variable domain in full, completed from reference TRBV11-1 and TRBJ1-2, reads EAEVAQSPRYKITEKSQAVAFWCDPISGHATLYWYRQILGQGPELLVQFQDESVVDDSQLPKDRFSAERLKGVDSTLKIQPAELGDSAMYLCASSLAAQNYGYTFGSGTRLTVV.

The rearrangement links TRBV10-3 to TRBJ1-1; D perhaps matches TRBD1 (6 bases). Germline V CDR1 and CDR2: ENHRY, SYGVKD. This CDR3 has 14 residues. V was cut by 9 bases and J by 3 bases, with 17 bases left in between. CDR3 loop: CAISLQGEDTEAFF. As DNA, the CDR3 is TGTGCCATTAGTCTACAGGGAGAGGACACTGAAGCTTTCTTT.

This chain connects TRBV6-2 or TRBV6-3 to TRBJ1-4; 7 bases map to TRBD1. The CDR3 sequence is 15 residues long. Trimming cost V 2 bases and J 2 bases; bases outside gene matches: 2. Germline values: CDR1 MNHEY, CDR2 SVGEGT. CDR3 nucleotide sequence: TGTGCCAGCAGTTACAAGGGGGCGACTAATGAAAAACTGTTTTTT. Amino acids: CASSYKGATNEKLFF.